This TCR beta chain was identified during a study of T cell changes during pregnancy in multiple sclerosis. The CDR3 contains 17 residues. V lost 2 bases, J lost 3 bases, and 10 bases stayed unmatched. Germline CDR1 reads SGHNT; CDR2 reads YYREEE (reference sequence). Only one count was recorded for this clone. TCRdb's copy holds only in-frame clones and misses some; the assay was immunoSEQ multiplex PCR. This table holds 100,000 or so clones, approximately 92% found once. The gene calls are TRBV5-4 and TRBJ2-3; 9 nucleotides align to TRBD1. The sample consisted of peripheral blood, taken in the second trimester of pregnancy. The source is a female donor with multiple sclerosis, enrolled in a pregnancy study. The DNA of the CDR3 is TGTGCCAGCAGCTTCCCCCGGGACAGGGAAGTAACAGATACGCAGTATTTT. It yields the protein CASSFPRDREVTDTQYF. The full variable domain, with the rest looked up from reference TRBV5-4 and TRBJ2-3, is ETGVTQSPTHLIKTRGQQVTLRCSSQSGHNTVSWYQQALGQGPQFIFQYYREEENGRGNFPPRFSGLQFPNYSSELNVNALELDDSALYLCASSFPRDREVTDTQYFGPGTRLTVL.